These 26 T cell receptor beta chains were all obtained from the same sample, sequenced in a study of OX40 agonist ivuxolimab in advanced cancers. The repertoire was sequenced with immunoSEQ multiplex PCR; TCRdb's copy has only in-frame clones and lacks some. The data show 65,000 to 95,000 clones, with more than 80% seen just once and roughly 0.5% held by the top ten. Sequencing used CD4+ or CD8+ T cells sorted from blood, obtained in a trial of the OX40 agonist ivuxolimab. All receptors derive from an adult with an advanced solid tumor such as melanoma, head and neck, liver or kidney cancer.

The chain recombines TRBV6-1 with TRBJ2-6; D remains ambiguous. Trimming stripped 2 bases from V and 1 base from J, with 6 bases between. The CDR3 contains 15 residues. CDR1 and CDR2 from the germline V gene are MNHNS and SASEGT. CDR3 sequence (DNA): TGTGCCAGCAGTGAACGATCATCTGGGGCCAACGTCCTGACTTTC. Its protein is CASSERSSGANVLTF.

This clone was counted a few times. The genes are TRBV19 and TRBJ2-1, with 8 bases identical to TRBD2. Germline V CDR1 and CDR2: LNHDA, SQIVND (reference sequence). The V gene end was trimmed by 5 bases and the J gene end by 5 bases; junction bases not matched to a gene: 11. This CDR3 spans 16 amino acids. The CDR3 region has the DNA TGTGCCAGTAGTCAGCCCCTCGGGCGGGGGGACAATGAGCAGTTCTTC. Encoded protein: CASSQPLGRGDNEQFF.

This clone came up a few times. This chain uses TRBV14 with TRBJ2-5; D call uncertain. CDR1 and CDR2 from the germline V gene are SGHDN and FVKESK. The CDR3 runs to 11 residues. Trimming pared 2 bases from V and 5 bases from J, leaving 3 bases between. For the CDR3, the DNA is TGTGCCAGCAGCCAACACGAGACCCAGTACTTC. The encoded protein is CASSQHETQYF.

The rearrangement uses TRBV2 and TRBJ1-4, with D possibly TRBD1 on 6 matching bases. In germline, CDR1 is SNHLY, CDR2 FYNNEI. Trimming left V 7 bases short and J 9 bases short, with 18 bases between. The CDR3 covers 14 residues. The DNA for the CDR3 is TGTGCCAGCAATAATGACAGGAGTAGGAAAAAACTGTTTTTT. Its translation: CASNNDRSRKKLFF.

This rearrangement joins TRBV11-2 to TRBJ2-3, with D perhaps TRBD2 (5 bases). Deletions cut 3 bases from V and 8 bases from J, with 9 bases between. Germline CDR1 SGHAT, CDR2 FQNNGV. The CDR3 totals 12 residues. The CDR3 nucleotides are TGTGCCAGCAGCTTTGGACGGGGTACGCAGTATTTT. This gives the protein CASSFGRGTQYF.

The rearrangement links TRBV27 to TRBJ2-2, with D hard to call. Germline lookup yields CDR1 MNHEY and CDR2 SMNVEV (reference sequence). The length of the CDR3 is 16 residues. The ends were cut back, 3 bases at V and 4 bases at J, with 15 bases in the middle. This CDR3 reads CASSLVRATVTGELFF. In DNA, the CDR3 is TGTGCCAGCAGTTTGGTGAGAGCCACCGTCACCGGGGAGCTGTTTTTT.

The CDR3: CASSLRRGQSYEQYF. The CDR3 bases are TGTGCCAGCAGCTTAAGAAGGGGCCAATCCTACGAGCAGTACTTC. The genes are TRBV13 and TRBJ2-7; D is possibly TRBD1 (5 bases). CDR3 length: 15 amino acids. Trimming stripped 2 bases from V and 1 base from J, with 12 bases between. Germline CDR1 and CDR2: PRHDT and FYEKMQ (reference sequence).

The chain joins TRBV7-6 to TRBJ2-5, with 10 bases aligning to TRBD2. The CDR3 consists of 18 residues. With 3 bases clipped from V and 4 bases from J, the junction kept 14 bases outside the gene matches. The germline gives CDR1 SGHVS, CDR2 FNYEAQ. CDR3 in DNA: TGTGCCAGCAGCTTTAGTTATGGAGCGGGAGGGCCGGGAGAGACCCAGTACTTC. This translates into CASSFSYGAGGPGETQYF.

The genes are TRBV5-8 and TRBJ1-5; D may be TRBD1 (5 bases). From germline, CDR1 is SGHTS and CDR2 YDEGEE. Trimming removed 6 bases from V and 2 bases from J, with 12 bases in between. The CDR3 extends over 14 amino acids. For the CDR3, the DNA is TGTGCCAGCACTCGGTGGGGCGGCAATCAGCCCCAGCATTTT. Amino acid sequence: CASTRWGGNQPQHF.

With respect to this clone: Other DNA sequences in this sample translate to the same CDR3. CDR3 sequence reads: CASSFGGLNTEAFF. The CDR3 nucleotides read TGTGCCAGCAGTTTCGGAGGTTTGAACACTGAAGCTTTCTTT. The V gene is TRBV28, the J gene TRBJ1-1; D is undetermined. The V end was cut by 3 bases, the J end by 0 bases, with 8 bases between. CDR1 and CDR2 from the germline V gene are MDHEN and SYDVKM. This CDR3 spans 14 amino acids.

CDR3 region: CASYRQGNQPQHF. The CDR3 coding sequence is TGTGCCAGCTATAGACAGGGCAATCAGCCCCAGCATTTT. This chain joins TRBV5-8 and TRBJ1-5; D is perhaps TRBD1 (6 bases). Trimming shortened V by 7 bases and J by 2 bases, and 10 bases separated the two germline ends. Germline V CDR1 and CDR2: SGHTS, YDEGEE. CDR3 size: 13 residues.

The chain recombines TRBV7-2 with TRBJ1-6; D gene unclear. The length of the CDR3 is 17 residues. V was clipped by 5 bases and J by 7 bases, with 21 bases between them. Per the germline V gene, CDR1 is SGHTA and CDR2 is FQGNSA. The CDR3 coding sequence is TGTGCCAGCAGCCTTCGCCCGGCCGGAAGCCTAAATTCACCCCTCCACTTT. This codes for CASSLRPAGSLNSPLHF.

This sequence joins TRBV4-3 and TRBJ2-3; D unclear. The CDR3 loop spans 14 amino acids. V was cut by 1 base and J by 6 bases, with 11 bases left in between. CDR1 LGHNA and CDR2 YSLEER come from the germline V gene. CDR3 DNA sequence: TGCGCCAGCAGCCAAGGGGGTGGTAGGGATACGCAGTATTTT. Its translation is CASSQGGGRDTQYF.

This clone was detected once. This chain connects TRBV28 to TRBJ2-7, with D hard to call. Germline V gives CDR1 MDHEN, CDR2 SYDVKM. Trimming shortened V by 7 bases and J by 0 bases, and 13 bases separated the two germline ends. CDR3 size: 14 residues. CDR3 in DNA: TGTGCCAGCAAAACTACCACTGCCTCCTACGAGCAGTACTTC. Residues: CASKTTTASYEQYF.

The rearrangement joins TRBV6-1 to TRBJ2-3, with a tentative D call TRBD1 (6 bases). V shed 3 bases and J shed 2 bases, with 12 bases lying between them. Germline V gives CDR1 MNHNS, CDR2 SASEGT. This CDR3 spans 15 amino acids. CDR3 DNA: TGTGCCAGCAGTGATAGGGGGATACCCACAGATACGCAGTATTTT. Translation: CASSDRGIPTDTQYF.

The rearrangement uses TRBV4-3 and TRBJ2-1, with D perhaps matching TRBD2 (5 bases). The CDR3 consists of 16 residues. V was shortened by 0 bases and J by 4 bases, with 13 bases between the two germline ends. The germline CDR1 and CDR2 sequences are LGHNA and YSLEER. CDR3 loop: CASSQDSSGAYNEQFF. The CDR3 region has the DNA TGCGCCAGCAGCCAAGATTCCAGCGGAGCATACAATGAGCAGTTCTTC.

This clone was seen only once. The J gene is TRBJ2-1, the V gene TRBV11-2, with TRBD2 matching 16 bases. Trimming removed 5 bases from V and 8 bases from J; junction bases left unmatched: 12. CDR3 size: 18 residues. CDR1 and CDR2 (germline): SGHAT, FQNNGV. CDR3 sequence: CASSPRGLAGGPRDEQFF. In DNA, the CDR3 is TGTGCCAGCAGCCCTCGGGGACTAGCGGGGGGGCCTCGGGATGAGCAGTTCTTC.

This chain links TRBV28 with TRBJ2-5; D may be TRBD1 or TRBD2 (5 bases each). The CDR3 is made up of 16 amino acids. V dropped 5 bases and J dropped 3 bases, with 19 bases sitting between them. Looked up from germline, CDR1 is MDHEN and CDR2 is SYDVKM. The CDR3 DNA sequence: TGTGCCAGCAGTAGGTTCAGGGAGCTGACAAAAGAGACCCAGTACTTC. Its translation is CASSRFRELTKETQYF.

This rearrangement joins TRBV19 to TRBJ1-5; perhaps TRBD1 as D (6 bases). The CDR3 totals 16 residues. Trimming removed 5 bases at V and 5 bases at J, with 19 bases between. Germline values: CDR1 LNHDA, CDR2 SQIVND (reference sequence). CDR3 sequence reads: CASSGGPLSRDQPQHF. The CDR3 nucleotides read TGTGCCAGTAGTGGGGGCCCTTTGAGCCGGGATCAGCCCCAGCATTTT.

CDR3 amino acids: CASSLGDTGVPYEQYF. The CDR3 DNA sequence: TGCGCCAGCAGCTTGGGGGATACAGGGGTTCCCTACGAGCAGTACTTC. The chain joins TRBV5-1 to TRBJ2-7; the match to TRBD1 covers 7 bases. The length of the CDR3 is 16 residues. J lost 2 bases, V lost 0 bases, and 8 bases had no gene match. Germline-derived CDR1 and CDR2 are SGHRS and YFSETQ.

V usage is TRBV2 and J usage is TRBJ1-1; D is unclear. The CDR3 totals 13 residues. The V gene lost 11 bases and the J gene lost 1 base, with 14 bases spanning the gap. Germline-derived CDR1 and CDR2 are SNHLY and FYNNEI. CDR3 sequence (DNA): TGTGCCGGGAATGCACAGCCGAACACTGAAGCTTTCTTT. This encodes CAGNAQPNTEAFF.

J is TRBJ1-1 and V is TRBV7-2; 8 bases agree with TRBD1. Germline-derived CDR1 and CDR2 are SGHTA and FQGNSA. The CDR3 is 13 amino acids. With V trimmed by 5 bases and J by 11 bases, 10 bases remained unmatched. The CDR3 DNA reads TGTGCCAGCAGCCCCCGGACAGGGAATCGTGCTTTCTTT. Translation gives CASSPRTGNRAFF. Based on the CDR3 plus reference TRBV7-2 and TRBJ1-1, the full variable domain is GAGVSQSPSNKVTEKGKDVELRCDPISGHTALYWYRQSLGQGLEFLIYFQGNSAPDKSGLPSDRFSAERTGGSVSTLTIQRTQQEDSAVYLCASSPRTGNRAFFGQGTRLTVV.

This clone was seen a single time. The genes are TRBV2 and TRBJ2-5; D not certain. Germline CDR1 SNHLY, CDR2 FYNNEI. V was clipped by 1 base and J by 5 bases, with 8 bases between them. The CDR3 has 13 amino acids. In DNA form, the CDR3 reads TGTGCCAGCAGTGAAGAAGTTTCGGAGACCCAGTACTTC. It codes for CASSEEVSETQYF.

The V gene is TRBV6-5, the J gene TRBJ2-7, with TRBD2 matching over 9 bases. The CDR3 extends over 15 amino acids. V trimming: 5 bases; J trimming: 2 bases; junction bases outside the gene matches: 7. Germline V gene sequence: CDR1 MNHEY, CDR2 SVGAGI. CDR3 nucleotides: TGTGCCAGCAGTGTGGGTAGCGGGGGTCCCTACGAGCAGTACTTC. Its protein is CASSVGSGGPYEQYF.

V gene TRBV27 combines with J gene TRBJ1-2; a weak D match, TRBD1 (5 bases). Germline values: CDR1 MNHEY, CDR2 SMNVEV (reference sequence). CDR3 length equals 14 residues. V lost 5 bases and J 8 bases, leaving 18 bases between the germline ends. The CDR3, as DNA: TGTGCCAGCAGTACCCCGGGTTTCGGGGGAGGCTACACCTTC. Its translation is CASSTPGFGGGYTF.

The J gene is TRBJ1-2, the V gene TRBV7-3; a weak D match, TRBD1 (5 bases). Germline CDR1 is SGHTA and CDR2 is FQGTGA. The length of the CDR3 is 16 residues. V was cut by 0 bases and J by 4 bases, with 15 bases left in between. The CDR3 is CASSLTAGDGTYGYTF. In nucleotides, the CDR3 is TGTGCCAGCAGCTTAACGGCGGGCGACGGGACCTATGGCTACACCTTC. The variable domain in full, with the rest retrieved from reference TRBV7-3 and TRBJ1-2, is GAGVSQTPSNKVTEKGKYVELRCDPISGHTALYWYRQSLGQGPEFLIYFQGTGAADDSGLPNDRFFAVRPEGSVSTLKIQRTERGDSAVYLCASSLTAGDGTYGYTFGSGTRLTVV.